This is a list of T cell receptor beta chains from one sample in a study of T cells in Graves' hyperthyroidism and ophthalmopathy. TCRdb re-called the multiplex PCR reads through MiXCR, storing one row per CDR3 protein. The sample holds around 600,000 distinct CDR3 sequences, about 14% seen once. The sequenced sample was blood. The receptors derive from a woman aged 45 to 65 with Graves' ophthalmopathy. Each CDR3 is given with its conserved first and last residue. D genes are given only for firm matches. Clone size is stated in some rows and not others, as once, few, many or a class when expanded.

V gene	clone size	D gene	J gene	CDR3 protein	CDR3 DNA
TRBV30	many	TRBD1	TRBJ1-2	CAWSVHAGGYGYTF	TGTGCCTGGAGTGTACACGCAGGGGGCTATGGCTACACCTTC
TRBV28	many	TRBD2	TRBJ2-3	CASSLASGMRTDTQYF	TGTGCCAGCAGTTTAGCTAGCGGGATGAGAACAGATACGCAGTATTTT
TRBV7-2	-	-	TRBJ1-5	CASSPRAAVYSNQPQHF	TGTGCCAGCAGCCCCCGGGCGGCAGTTTATAGCAATCAGCCCCAGCATTTT
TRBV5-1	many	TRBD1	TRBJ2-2	CASSPGQPVNTGELFF	TGCGCCAGCAGCCCGGGACAGCCCGTGAACACCGGGGAGCTGTTTTTT
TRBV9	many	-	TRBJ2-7	CARSVVSQGEQYF	TGTGCCCGCAGCGTAGTTTCTCAGGGCGAGCAGTACTTC
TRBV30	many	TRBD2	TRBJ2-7	CAWTSGTSEQYF	TGTGCCTGGACTAGCGGGACGTCCGAGCAGTACTTC
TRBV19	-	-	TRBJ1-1	CASSYEANTEAFF	TGTGCCAGTAGTTATGAGGCGAACACTGAAGCTTTCTTT
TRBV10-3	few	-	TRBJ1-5	CAIKQGGNQPQHF	TGTGCCATCAAACAGGGAGGTAATCAGCCCCAGCATTTT
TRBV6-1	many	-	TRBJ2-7	CAVRARRGYEQYF	TGTGCCGTGAGGGCGAGACGCGGTTACGAGCAGTACTTC
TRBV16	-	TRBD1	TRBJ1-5	CASSQLGGAVGNQPQHF	TGTGCCAGCAGCCAATTAGGGGGCGCGGTGGGCAATCAGCCCCAGCATTTT
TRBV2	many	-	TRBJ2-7	CASRKTRGDGREQYF	TGTGCCAGCAGGAAGACCCGGGGAGACGGTCGCGAGCAGTACTTC
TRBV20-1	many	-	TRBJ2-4	CSSYGGGQGVTLAKNIQYF	TGCAGTTCCTACGGGGGGGGACAGGGTGTAACTCTAGCCAAAAACATTCAGTACTTC
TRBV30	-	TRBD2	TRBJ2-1	CAWSGGETKFF	TGTGCCTGGAGCGGGGGGGAGACTAAGTTCTTC
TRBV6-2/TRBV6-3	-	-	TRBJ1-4	CASSSVGSGGEKLFF	TGTGCCAGCAGCTCCGTGGGCAGTGGGGGAGAAAAACTGTTTTTT
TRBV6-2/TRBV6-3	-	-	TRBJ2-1	CASSYDTNEQFF	TGTGCCAGCAGTTACGATACCAATGAGCAGTTCTTC
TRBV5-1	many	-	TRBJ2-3	CASSLQGGPTDTQYF	TGCGCCAGCAGCCTCCAGGGGGGTCCGACAGATACGCAGTATTTT
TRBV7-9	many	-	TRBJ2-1	CASSFKGVHEQFF	TGTGCCAGCAGCTTTAAAGGGGTCCATGAGCAGTTCTTC
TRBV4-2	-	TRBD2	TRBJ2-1	CASSQVSGTTYNEQFF	TGTGCCAGCAGCCAAGTCTCCGGGACTACATACAATGAGCAGTTCTTC
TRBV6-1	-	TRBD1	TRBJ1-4	CASRKPGQGTEKLFF	TGTGCCAGCAGGAAACCGGGACAGGGTACCGAAAAACTGTTTTTT
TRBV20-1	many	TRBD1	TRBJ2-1	CSARGHFIRQGLSYNEQFF	TGCAGTGCTAGAGGCCACTTTATACGACAGGGGTTATCCTACAATGAGCAGTTCTTC
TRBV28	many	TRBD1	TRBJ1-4	CASMDRVLEKLFF	TGTGCCAGCATGGACAGGGTTCTTGAAAAACTGTTTTTT
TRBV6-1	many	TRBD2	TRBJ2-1	CASTGLAGVLGEQFF	TGTGCCAGTACCGGACTAGCGGGAGTTTTAGGTGAGCAGTTCTTC
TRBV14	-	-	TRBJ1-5	CASSLKDTNNQPQHF	TGTGCCAGCAGCCTGAAAGACACAAACAATCAGCCCCAGCATTTT
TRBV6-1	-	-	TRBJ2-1	CASSYGSSQFF	TGTGCCAGCAGTTATGGATCGTCGCAGTTCTTC
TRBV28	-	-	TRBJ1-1	CASSLPITAGTNEAFF	TGTGCCAGCAGTTTACCAATAACGGCCGGGACAAATGAAGCTTTCTTT
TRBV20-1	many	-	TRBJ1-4	CSARVHGNEKLFF	TGCAGTGCTAGAGTCCATGGTAATGAAAAACTGTTTTTT
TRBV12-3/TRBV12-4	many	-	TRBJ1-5	CASSLNLGNQPQHF	TGTGCCAGCAGTTTAAACTTAGGCAATCAGCCCCAGCATTTT
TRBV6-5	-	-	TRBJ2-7	CASSSRLEQYF	TGTGCCAGCAGTTCCAGGTTGGAGCAGTACTTC
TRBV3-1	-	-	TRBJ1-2	CASSQRENYGYTF	TGTGCCAGCAGCCAAAGGGAAAACTATGGCTACACCTTC
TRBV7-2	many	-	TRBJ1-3	CASSNHGNTIYF	TGTGCCAGCAGCAATCATGGAAACACCATATATTTT
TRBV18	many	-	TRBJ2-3	CASSPPNRVRTDTQYF	TGTGCCAGCTCACCACCGAACAGGGTCAGGACAGATACGCAGTATTTT
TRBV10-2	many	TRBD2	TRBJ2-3	CASNNIPGLAGSSRDTQYF	TGCGCCAGCAATAACATCCCGGGACTAGCGGGGTCTTCGAGAGATACGCAGTATTTT
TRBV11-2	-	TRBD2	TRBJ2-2	CASSDGGRDGRATGELFF	TGTGCCAGCAGCGACGGGGGGCGGGACGGGAGGGCCACCGGGGAGCTGTTTTTT
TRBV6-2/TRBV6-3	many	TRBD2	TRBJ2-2	CASSVAGDTGELFF	TGTGCCAGCAGTGTCGCGGGGGACACCGGGGAGCTGTTTTTT
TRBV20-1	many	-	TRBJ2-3	CSARDMWTTTDTQYF	TGCAGTGCTAGAGATATGTGGACCACCACAGATACGCAGTATTTT
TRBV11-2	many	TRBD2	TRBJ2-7	CASSLGPGLAGGTYEQYF	TGTGCCAGCAGCTTAGGCCCGGGACTAGCGGGAGGCACCTACGAGCAGTACTTC
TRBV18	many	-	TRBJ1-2	CASSPRVNLNYGYTF	TGTGCCAGCTCACCACGGGTCAACCTCAACTATGGCTACACCTTC
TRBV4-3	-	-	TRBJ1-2	CASSQERQGWHYGYTF	TGCGCCAGCAGCCAAGAACGGCAGGGTTGGCACTATGGCTACACCTTC
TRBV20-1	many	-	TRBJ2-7	CSARADYSSYEQYF	TGCAGTGCTAGAGCGGACTATAGCTCCTACGAGCAGTACTTC
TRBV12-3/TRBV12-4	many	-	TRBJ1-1	CASSPQPINTEAFF	TGTGCCAGCAGCCCACAGCCGATCAACACTGAAGCTTTCTTT
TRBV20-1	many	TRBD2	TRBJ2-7	CSAIWTSDYEQYF	TGCAGTGCTATCTGGACTAGCGATTACGAGCAGTACTTC
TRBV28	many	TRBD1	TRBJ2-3	CASSLPFPAGGLTDTQYF	TGTGCCAGCAGTTTACCTTTCCCGGCAGGGGGCCTCACAGATACGCAGTATTTT
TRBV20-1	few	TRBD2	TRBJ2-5	CSARDTLAGQTRYF	TGCAGTGCTAGAGATACACTAGCGGGCCAGACCCGGTACTTC
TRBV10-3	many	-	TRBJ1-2	CAISESGGIDGYTF	TGTGCCATCAGTGAGTCAGGCGGTATAGATGGCTACACCTTC
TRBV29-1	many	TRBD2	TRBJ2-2	CSVGTSVGSGELFF	TGCAGCGTAGGGACTAGCGTCGGGTCCGGGGAGCTGTTTTTT
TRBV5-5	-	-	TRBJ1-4	CASSVNNNEKLFF	TGTGCCAGCAGCGTGAACAATAATGAAAAACTGTTTTTT
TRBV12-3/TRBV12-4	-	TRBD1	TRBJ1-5	CASSLTQGTNQPQHF	TGTGCCAGCAGTTTGACACAGGGGACCAATCAGCCCCAGCATTTT
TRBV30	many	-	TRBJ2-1	CAWNWDFSSYNEQFF	TGTGCCTGGAATTGGGACTTCAGCTCCTACAATGAGCAGTTCTTC
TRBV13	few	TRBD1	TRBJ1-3	CASSLEVGQNSGNTIYF	TGTGCCAGCAGCTTAGAAGTGGGACAGAACTCTGGAAACACCATATATTTT
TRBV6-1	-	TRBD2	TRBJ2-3	CASSELGTSGSRDTQYF	TGTGCCAGCAGTGAATTGGGGACTAGCGGGAGCCGAGATACGCAGTATTTT
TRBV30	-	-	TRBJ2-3	CAWSGAETDTQYF	TGTGCCTGGAGTGGCGCGGAGACAGATACGCAGTATTTT
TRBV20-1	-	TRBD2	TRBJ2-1	CSARTSGVLNEQFF	TGCAGTGCTAGGACTAGCGGGGTCTTAAATGAGCAGTTCTTC
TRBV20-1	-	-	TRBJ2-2	CSAGDTAFGGTGELFF	TGCAGTGCTGGAGATACGGCGTTTGGTGGGACCGGGGAGCTGTTTTTT
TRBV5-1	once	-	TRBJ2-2	CASTIREGRTGELFF	TGCGCCAGCACGATCAGAGAGGGCCGGACCGGGGAGCTGTTTTTT